Listed here are 8 T cell receptor beta chains from one sample, sequenced in a study of T-cell reconstitution after alpha-beta-depleted transplantation in children. Unique molecular identifiers featured in how the TCRbeta library was prepared. MiXCR, run by TCRdb on the PCR reads, gives a single entry per CDR3 protein. The sample has just over 950,000 distinct CDR3 sequences, 25% to 30% seen once; the top ten hold about 28%. The sample was PBMCs, mostly from graft donor cells, taken 360 days after TCRalphabeta/CD19-depleted stem cell transplant. These receptors were collected from a boy under three years old who had a stem cell transplant for SCID, so the T cells may come from the graft donor.

This clonotype has only a few counts. This CDR3 reads CASTLMRASTDTQYF. The CDR3 DNA reads as TGTGCCAGCACCCTCATGAGAGCTAGCACAGATACGCAGTATTTT. V is TRBV5-5 and J is TRBJ2-3; no firm D call. Germline V lookup: CDR1 SGHKS, CDR2 YYEKEE (reference sequence). Trimming removed 6 bases at V and 0 bases at J, with 14 bases between. The CDR3 is 15 amino acids.

This clonotype has only a few counts. This chain connects TRBV27 to TRBJ1-1, with D perhaps TRBD1 (5 bases). Between the trimmed V and J ends, which lost 3 bases and 10 bases, there was a span of 15 bases. Germline CDR1 MNHEY, CDR2 SMNVEV (reference sequence). The CDR3 has 13 amino acids. In DNA, the CDR3 is TGTGCCAGCAGTTTTCGCGGGGCCGGAACAGCTTTCTTT. This gives the protein CASSFRGAGTAFF.

This clonotype showed up just a few times. This chain joins TRBV24-1 and TRBJ2-4; the D is unclear. Per germline, CDR1 KGHDR and CDR2 SFDVKD. V lost 4 bases and J lost 0, with 15 bases in between. The CDR3 length is 17 residues. The CDR3: CATSEAGPLLAKNIQYF. The CDR3, as DNA: TGTGCCACCAGTGAAGCCGGACCTCTTTTAGCCAAAAACATTCAGTACTTC.

This chain links TRBV29-1 with TRBJ1-2; 8 nucleotides align to TRBD1. V was clipped by 6 bases and J by 6 bases; unmatched bases: 6. CDR3 size: 12 residues. The germline gives CDR1 SQVTM, CDR2 ANQGSEA. The CDR3 nucleotides read TGCAGCGTGACGGACAGGGCCGATGGCTACACCTTC. Translating it yields CSVTDRADGYTF.

This clonotype was detected only a few times. The rearrangement links TRBV2 to TRBJ1-1; D call uncertain. The V gene's germline CDR1 is SNHLY and CDR2 FYNNEI. The V gene lost 5 bases and the J gene lost 10 bases, with 14 bases spanning the gap. The CDR3 extends over 12 amino acids. The CDR3 spells CASSRRENGAFF. The CDR3 DNA reads as TGTGCCAGCAGTCGGCGTGAAAACGGAGCTTTCTTT.

In nucleotides, the CDR3 is TGTGCCAGCAGCCTCGGCTGGGACAGTTCCTACGAGCAGTACTTC. Encoded protein: CASSLGWDSSYEQYF. The gene calls are TRBV7-9 and TRBJ2-7; TRBD1 agrees at 7 bases. In germline, CDR1 is SEHNR, CDR2 FQNEAQ (reference sequence). The CDR3 contains 15 residues. Losses at the gene ends were 5 bases for V and 1 base for J; bases not matched to a gene: 8.

V gene TRBV7-3 combines with J gene TRBJ2-7, with D tentatively TRBD1 (7 bases). This CDR3 is built from 12 residues. CDR1 is SGHTA and CDR2 is FQGTGA in the germline V gene. Trimming took off 4 bases at V and 12 bases at J, with 16 bases between the two ends. The CDR3 region is CASSSQGGPLYF. In DNA, the CDR3 is TGTGCCAGCAGCTCCCAGGGGGGTCCTCTGTACTTC.

This clonotype was found a few times. The chain joins TRBV4-2 to TRBJ2-1; the match to TRBD1 covers 10 bases. Losses at the gene ends were 4 bases for V and 2 bases for J; bases not matched to a gene: 8. This CDR3 is built from 17 residues. Germline CDR1 and CDR2: LGHNA and YNFKEQ. The CDR3 nucleotides are TGTGCCAGCAGCCCCTACACTGACAGGGGGCCCTACAATGAGCAGTTCTTC. As protein: CASSPYTDRGPYNEQFF.